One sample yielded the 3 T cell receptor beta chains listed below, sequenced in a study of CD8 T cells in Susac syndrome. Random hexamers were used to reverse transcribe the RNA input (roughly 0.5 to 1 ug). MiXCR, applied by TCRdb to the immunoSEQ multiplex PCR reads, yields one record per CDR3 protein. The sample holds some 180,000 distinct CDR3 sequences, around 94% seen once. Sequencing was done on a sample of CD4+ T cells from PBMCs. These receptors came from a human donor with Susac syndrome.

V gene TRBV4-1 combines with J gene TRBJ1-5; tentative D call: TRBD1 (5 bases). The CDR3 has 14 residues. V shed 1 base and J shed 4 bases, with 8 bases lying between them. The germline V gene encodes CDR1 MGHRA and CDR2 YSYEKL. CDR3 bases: TGCGCCAGCAGCCAAGGGCCAGGGAATCAGCCCCAGCATTTT. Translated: CASSQGPGNQPQHF.

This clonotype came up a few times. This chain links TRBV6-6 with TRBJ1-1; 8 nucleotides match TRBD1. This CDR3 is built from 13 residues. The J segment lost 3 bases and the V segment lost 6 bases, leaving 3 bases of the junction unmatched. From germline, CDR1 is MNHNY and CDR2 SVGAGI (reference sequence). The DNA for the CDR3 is TGTGCCAGCAGCTCACAGGGGGACACTGAAGCTTTCTTT. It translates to CASSSQGDTEAFF.

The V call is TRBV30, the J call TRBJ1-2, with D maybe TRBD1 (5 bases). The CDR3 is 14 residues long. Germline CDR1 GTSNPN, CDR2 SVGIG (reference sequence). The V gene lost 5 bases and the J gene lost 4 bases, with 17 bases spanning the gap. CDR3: CAWSWGDSPYGYTF. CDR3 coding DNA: TGTGCCTGGTCTTGGGGCGACAGCCCCTATGGCTACACCTTC.